These 21 T cell receptor beta chains were all obtained from the same sample, sequenced in a study of blood T cell repertoires in COVID-19. Assay used: immunoSEQ multiplex PCR; TCRdb lists only in-frame clones, some missing. The sample lists approximately 500,000 clones, approximately 85% occurring once. The sequencing sample was made of peripheral blood. These receptors all stem from a human donor in a cohort sampled during active COVID-19.

The gene calls are TRBV30 and TRBJ2-7; D is perhaps TRBD2 (6 bases). Trimming left V 4 bases short and J 7 bases short, with 14 bases between. The CDR3 covers 12 residues. The germline gives CDR1 GTSNPN, CDR2 SVGIG (reference sequence). The CDR3 region is CAWNRMGGEQYF. As DNA, the CDR3 is TGTGCCTGGAACAGAATGGGGGGAGAGCAGTACTTC.

This chain links TRBV3-1 (or the pseudogene TRBV3-2) with TRBJ2-2, with 7 nucleotides matching TRBD2. The CDR3 sequence is 14 residues long. Unmatched junction bases numbered 1, after V lost 0 bases and J lost 6 bases. Looked up from germline, CDR1 is LGHDT and CDR2 is YNNKEL (reference sequence). The CDR3 DNA reads TGTGCCAGCAGCCAAGATGGGAGGGCCGGGGAGCTGTTTTTT. Translation gives CASSQDGRAGELFF.

Only one count was recorded for this clone. The rearrangement uses TRBV2 and TRBJ1-4, with D perhaps matching TRBD1 (5 bases). Germline V gene sequence: CDR1 SNHLY, CDR2 FYNNEI. Trimming pared 0 bases from V and 8 bases from J, leaving 16 bases between. The CDR3 has 16 residues. CDR3 in amino acids: CASSEAQGKGWEKLFF. The CDR3 bases are TGTGCCAGCAGTGAAGCGCAGGGAAAGGGTTGGGAAAAACTGTTTTTT.

This chain joins TRBV6-5 and TRBJ2-1; no firm D call. Germline lookup yields CDR1 MNHEY and CDR2 SVGAGI. With 7 bases removed from V and 4 bases from J, the gap between germline ends came to 11 bases. The CDR3 length is 13 residues. In DNA form, the CDR3 reads TGTGCCAGCACCCAGATAAATTACAATGAGCAGTTCTTC. It translates to CASTQINYNEQFF.

The chain recombines TRBV3-1 (or the pseudogene TRBV3-2) with TRBJ2-7, with TRBD2 matching over 7 bases. V lost 5 bases and J lost 5; bases outside the gene matches: 9. Germline CDR1 LGHDT, CDR2 YNNKEL (reference sequence). The CDR3 is made up of 14 amino acids. CDR3 nucleotides: TGTGCCAGCAGCTCGGGACTAAGGGTCCACGAGCAGTACTTC. Its protein is CASSSGLRVHEQYF.

V is TRBV9 and J is TRBJ2-3, with TRBD2 identical over 11 bases. V lost 2 bases to trimming and J lost 4 bases; unmatched junction nucleotides: 3. Germline lookup yields CDR1 SGDLS and CDR2 YYNGEE. This CDR3 region has 15 residues. In DNA form, the CDR3 reads TGTGCCAGCAGCGTCCTAGCGGGAGGTCCAGATACGCAGTATTTT. Residues: CASSVLAGGPDTQYF.

This rearrangement joins TRBV19 to TRBJ2-5, with 12 nucleotides matching TRBD2. CDR1 is LNHDA and CDR2 is SQIVND in the germline V gene (reference sequence). The V segment lost 6 bases and the J segment 5 bases; nucleotides outside the gene matches: 10. The CDR3 totals 16 residues. The CDR3 sequence: CASSPRLAGVYETQYF. CDR3 sequence (DNA): TGTGCCAGTAGCCCCCGACTAGCGGGAGTGTACGAGACCCAGTACTTC.

This chain links TRBV19 with TRBJ1-3; D might be TRBD1 (5 bases). Germline V gene data show CDR1 as LNHDA and CDR2 as SQIVND (reference sequence). Trimming removed 7 bases at V and 5 bases at J, with 12 bases between. The CDR3 loop spans 13 amino acids. CDR3 residues: CASKPEGRNTIYF. As DNA, the CDR3 is TGTGCCAGTAAGCCGGAGGGGAGAAACACCATATATTTT.

The rearrangement links TRBV11-2 to TRBJ2-2, with D maybe TRBD2 (6 bases). Germline V gene sequence: CDR1 SGHAT, CDR2 FQNNGV. Trimming cost V 1 base and J 4 bases, with 10 bases left between them. The CDR3 has 15 residues. CDR3 region: CASSLVRTTTGELFF. Here the CDR3 DNA reads TGTGCCAGCAGCTTAGTCCGGACTACCACCGGGGAGCTGTTTTTT.

This rearrangement joins TRBV5-1 to TRBJ1-2; no reliable D call. This CDR3 is 13 amino acids long. The germline V and J ends were trimmed by 2 bases and 5 bases, with 10 bases remaining between them. Per the germline V gene, CDR1 is SGHRS and CDR2 is YFSETQ. CDR3 sequence (DNA): TGCGCCAGCAGCTTTGGCGGAGAATATGGCTACACCTTC. Its translation: CASSFGGEYGYTF. Combining the CDR3 with reference TRBV5-1 and TRBJ1-2 gives the whole variable domain KAGVTQTPRYLIKTRGQQVTLSCSPISGHRSVSWYQQTPGQGLQFLFEYFSETQRNKGNFPGRFSGRQFSNSRSEMNVSTLELGDSALYLCASSFGGEYGYTFGSGTRLTVV.

The chain recombines TRBV15 with TRBJ1-5; the D gene is possibly TRBD1 (5 bases). Trimming pared 3 bases from V and 3 bases from J, leaving 9 bases between. The CDR3 sequence is 14 residues long. CDR1 LNHNV and CDR2 YYDKDF come from the germline V gene (reference sequence). CDR3 region: CATSRGLDNQPQHF. The CDR3 DNA sequence: TGTGCCACCAGCAGGGGGCTCGACAATCAGCCCCAGCATTTT.

The genes are TRBV11-3 and TRBJ2-1; D is possibly TRBD2 (5 bases). CDR3 length: 13 residues. Germline V gene data show CDR1 as SGHNT and CDR2 as YENEEA. V lost 3 bases, J lost 9 bases, and 12 bases lay in between. DNA of the CDR3: TGTGCCAGCAGCTTCAGAGGAGGTAGTGAGCAGTTCTTC. Protein sequence: CASSFRGGSEQFF.

The chain is built from TRBV6-5 and TRBJ1-6, with 8 bases aligning to TRBD1. V trimming: 6 bases; J trimming: 10 bases; junction bases outside the gene matches: 11. The CDR3 runs 15 residues. Germline-derived CDR1 and CDR2 are MNHEY and SVGAGI. CDR3 sequence reads: CASRRSGTGASPLHF. CDR3 DNA sequence: TGTGCCAGCAGACGCTCAGGGACAGGTGCCTCACCCCTCCACTTT.

This rearrangement joins TRBV9 to TRBJ2-1; D is perhaps TRBD2 (5 bases). In germline, CDR1 is SGDLS, CDR2 YYNGEE. Trimming cost V 3 bases and J 6 bases, with 16 bases left between them. CDR3 size: 15 residues. The CDR3 DNA reads as TGTGCCAGCAGCGCAATAGGAGGATCAATCAATGAGCAGTTCTTC. It translates to CASSAIGGSINEQFF. Complete variable domain (other parts from reference TRBV9 and TRBJ2-1): DSGVTQTPKHLITATGQRVTLRCSPRSGDLSVYWYQQSLDQGLQFLIQYYNGEERAKGNILERFSAQQFPDLHSELNLSSLELGDSALYFCASSAIGGSINEQFFGPGTRLTVL.

Points on this clone: At the DNA level, this CDR3 is encoded by other sequences in the same sample as well. This chain links TRBV12-3 or TRBV12-4 with TRBJ1-1; D remains unclear. Trimming cost V 1 base and J 1 base, with 4 bases left between them. The CDR3 is 13 residues long. This chain's CDR3 is CASSLGRNTEAFF. The CDR3, as DNA: TGTGCCAGCAGTTTAGGGAGGAACACTGAAGCTTTCTTT.

The genes are TRBV28 and TRBJ1-4, with D unclear. Germline assignment: CDR1 MDHEN and CDR2 SYDVKM. The CDR3 sequence is 16 residues long. V lost 3 bases and J lost 11, with 22 bases in between. The CDR3 region is CASSFFGPPQRWKLFF. Here the CDR3 DNA reads TGTGCCAGCAGTTTCTTCGGCCCCCCCCAGCGATGGAAACTGTTTTTT.

The chain links TRBV12-1 to TRBJ2-7; the listed D gene, TRBD2, was not tested against the DNA. TRBV12-1 is deemed a pseudogene. The CDR3 is 16 amino acids. Here the CDR3 DNA reads TGTGCCAGCAGCTCCGCCGGGGGGCCCCAAACCTACGAGCAGTACTTC. Translating gives CASSSAGGPQTYEQYF.

Here the CDR3 DNA reads TGCGCCAGCAGCCCGCGGACTAGCGTGGGTCACAATGAGCAGTTCTTC. Protein product: CASSPRTSVGHNEQFF. The chain has TRBV5-1 and TRBJ2-1; 9 bases fit TRBD2. The CDR3 covers 16 residues. The V gene's germline CDR1 is SGHRS and CDR2 YFSETQ. The trim removed 4 bases at V and 5 bases at J, leaving 10 bases unmatched. Looking up the rest from reference TRBV5-1 and TRBJ2-1 gives the full variable domain: KAGVTQTPRYLIKTRGQQVTLSCSPISGHRSVSWYQQTPGQGLQFLFEYFSETQRNKGNFPGRFSGRQFSNSRSEMNVSTLELGDSALYLCASSPRTSVGHNEQFFGPGTRLTVL.

The CDR3: CASSQDRDRGLARMGTDTQYF. For the CDR3, the DNA is TGTGCCAGCAGCCAAGATAGAGACAGGGGACTAGCGAGGATGGGCACAGATACGCAGTATTTT. This chain uses TRBV4-2 with TRBJ2-3, with 10 bases aligning to TRBD2. Trimming took 0 bases from V and 1 from J; bases not matched to a gene: 16. Germline-derived CDR1 and CDR2 are LGHNA and YNFKEQ. The CDR3 is 21 residues long.

The chain is built from TRBV5-6 and TRBJ1-1; no clear D. V was clipped by 0 bases and J by 5 bases, with 8 bases between them. Germline V gene sequence: CDR1 SGHDT, CDR2 YYEEEE. This CDR3 has 13 amino acids. The CDR3 region is CASSLAGRTEAFF. In DNA, the CDR3 is TGTGCCAGCAGCTTGGCCGGGAGAACTGAAGCTTTCTTT. The full variable domain, its missing parts supplied by reference TRBV5-6 and TRBJ1-1, is DAGVTQSPTHLIKTRGQQVTLRCSPKSGHDTVSWYQQALGQGPQFIFQYYEEEERQRGNFPDRFSGHQFPNYSSELNVNALLLGDSALYLCASSLAGRTEAFFGQGTRLTVV.

The chain carries TRBV13 and TRBJ1-5; weak D call: TRBD1 (6 bases). Germline V gives CDR1 PRHDT, CDR2 FYEKMQ (reference sequence). Trimming took 3 bases from V and 2 from J, leaving 29 bases between them. The CDR3 runs 21 residues. The CDR3 sequence is CASSFGSLPVMGDIGNQPQHF. The CDR3, as DNA: TGTGCCAGCAGCTTCGGCTCTTTGCCTGTTATGGGGGACATTGGCAATCAGCCCCAGCATTTT.